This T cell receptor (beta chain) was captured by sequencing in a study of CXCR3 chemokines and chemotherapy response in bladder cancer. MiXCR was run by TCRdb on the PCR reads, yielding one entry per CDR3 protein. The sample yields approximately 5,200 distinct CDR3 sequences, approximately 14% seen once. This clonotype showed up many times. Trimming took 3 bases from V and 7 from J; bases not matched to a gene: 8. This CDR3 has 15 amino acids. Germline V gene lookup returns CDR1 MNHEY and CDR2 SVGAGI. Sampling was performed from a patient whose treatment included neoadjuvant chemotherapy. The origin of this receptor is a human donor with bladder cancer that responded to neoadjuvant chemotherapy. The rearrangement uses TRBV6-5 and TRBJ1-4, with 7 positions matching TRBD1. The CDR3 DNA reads TGTGCCAGCAGTTATACAGGGGAGGCAGGTGAAAAACTGTTTTTT. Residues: CASSYTGEAGEKLFF.